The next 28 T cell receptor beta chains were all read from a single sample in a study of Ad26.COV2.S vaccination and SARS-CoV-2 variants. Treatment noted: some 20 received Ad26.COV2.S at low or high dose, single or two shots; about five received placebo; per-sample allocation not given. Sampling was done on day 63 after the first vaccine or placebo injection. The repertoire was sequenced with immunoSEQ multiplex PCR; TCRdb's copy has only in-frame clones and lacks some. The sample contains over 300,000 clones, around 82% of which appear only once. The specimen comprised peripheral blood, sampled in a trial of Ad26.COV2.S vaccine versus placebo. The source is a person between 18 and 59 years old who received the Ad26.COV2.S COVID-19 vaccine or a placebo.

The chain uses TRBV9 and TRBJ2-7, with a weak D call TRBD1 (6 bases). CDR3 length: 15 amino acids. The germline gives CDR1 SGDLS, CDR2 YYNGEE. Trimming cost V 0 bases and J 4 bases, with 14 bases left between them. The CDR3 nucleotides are TGTGCCAGCAGCGTAGAGGGGACAACTCTTTACGAGCAGTACTTC. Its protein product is CASSVEGTTLYEQYF.

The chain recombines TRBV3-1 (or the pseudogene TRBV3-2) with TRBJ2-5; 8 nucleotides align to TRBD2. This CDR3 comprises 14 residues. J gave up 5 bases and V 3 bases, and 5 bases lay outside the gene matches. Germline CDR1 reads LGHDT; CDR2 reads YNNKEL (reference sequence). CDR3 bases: TGTGCCAGCAGCCACGGACTAGCTCGGGAGACCCAGTACTTC. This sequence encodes CASSHGLARETQYF.

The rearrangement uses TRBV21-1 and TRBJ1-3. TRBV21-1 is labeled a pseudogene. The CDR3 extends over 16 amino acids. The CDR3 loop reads CASSKEGPTSGNTIYF. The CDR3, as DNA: TGTGCCAGCAGCAAAGAAGGACCGACCTCTGGAAACACCATATATTTT.

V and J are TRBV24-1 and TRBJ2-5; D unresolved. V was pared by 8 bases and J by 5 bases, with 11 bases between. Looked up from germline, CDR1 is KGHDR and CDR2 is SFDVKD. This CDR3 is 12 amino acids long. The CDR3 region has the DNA TGTGCCACCACTCCCTTTTCGGAGACCCAGTACTTC. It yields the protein CATTPFSETQYF.

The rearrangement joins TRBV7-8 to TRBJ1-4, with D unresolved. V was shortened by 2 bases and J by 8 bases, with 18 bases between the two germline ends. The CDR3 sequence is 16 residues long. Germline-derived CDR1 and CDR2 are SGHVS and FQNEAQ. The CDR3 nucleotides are TGTGCCAGCAGCTTACGGCGAATACGGGCCGCCGAAAAACTGTTTTTT. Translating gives CASSLRRIRAAEKLFF.

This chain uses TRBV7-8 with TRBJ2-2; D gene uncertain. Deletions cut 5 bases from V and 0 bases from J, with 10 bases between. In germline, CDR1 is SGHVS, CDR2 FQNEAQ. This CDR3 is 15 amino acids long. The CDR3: CASSKGRTNTGELFF. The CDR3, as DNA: TGTGCCAGCAGCAAGGGTCGGACGAACACCGGGGAGCTGTTTTTT. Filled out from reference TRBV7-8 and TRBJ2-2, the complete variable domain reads GAGVSQSPRYKVAKRGQDVALRCDPISGHVSLFWYQQALGQGPEFLTYFQNEAQLDKSGLPSDRFFAERPEGSVSTLKIQRTQQEDSAVYLCASSKGRTNTGELFFGEGSRLTVL.

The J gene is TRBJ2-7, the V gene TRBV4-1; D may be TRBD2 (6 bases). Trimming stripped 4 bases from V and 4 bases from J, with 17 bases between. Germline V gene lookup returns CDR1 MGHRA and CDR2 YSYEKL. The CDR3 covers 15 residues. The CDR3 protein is CASSLTSGSDYEQYF. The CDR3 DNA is TGCGCCAGCAGCCTAACGAGCGGGTCCGATTACGAGCAGTACTTC.

Here the CDR3 DNA reads TGTGCCAGCAGTTACTCGACGGACTACGAGCAGTACTTC. Translated: CASSYSTDYEQYF. The chain joins TRBV6-5 to TRBJ2-7; D gene uncertain. CDR1 is MNHEY, CDR2 SVGAGI, per germline. This CDR3 has 13 amino acids. V lost 0 bases to trimming and J lost 3 bases, with 6 bases between them.

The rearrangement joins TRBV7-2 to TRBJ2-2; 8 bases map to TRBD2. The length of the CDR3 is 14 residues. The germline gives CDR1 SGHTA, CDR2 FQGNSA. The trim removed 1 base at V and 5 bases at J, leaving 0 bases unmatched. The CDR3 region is CASSLGGGTGELFF. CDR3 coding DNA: TGTGCCAGCAGCTTAGGCGGGGGGACCGGGGAGCTGTTTTTT.

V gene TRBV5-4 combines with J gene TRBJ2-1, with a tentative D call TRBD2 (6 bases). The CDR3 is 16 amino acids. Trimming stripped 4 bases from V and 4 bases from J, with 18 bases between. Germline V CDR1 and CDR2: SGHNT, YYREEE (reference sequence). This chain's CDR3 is CASSPLGTGVYNEQFF. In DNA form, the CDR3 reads TGTGCCAGCAGCCCGTTGGGGACTGGCGTTTACAATGAGCAGTTCTTC. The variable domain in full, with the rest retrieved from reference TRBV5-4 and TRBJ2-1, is ETGVTQSPTHLIKTRGQQVTLRCSSQSGHNTVSWYQQALGQGPQFIFQYYREEENGRGNFPPRFSGLQFPNYSSELNVNALELDDSALYLCASSPLGTGVYNEQFFGPGTRLTVL.

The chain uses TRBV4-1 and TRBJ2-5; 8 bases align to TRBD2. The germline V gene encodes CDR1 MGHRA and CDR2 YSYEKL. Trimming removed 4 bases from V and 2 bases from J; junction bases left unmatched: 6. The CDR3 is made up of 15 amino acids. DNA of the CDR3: TGCGCCAGCAGCCCCAGCGGGAGAACGCAAGAGACCCAGTACTTC. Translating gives CASSPSGRTQETQYF.

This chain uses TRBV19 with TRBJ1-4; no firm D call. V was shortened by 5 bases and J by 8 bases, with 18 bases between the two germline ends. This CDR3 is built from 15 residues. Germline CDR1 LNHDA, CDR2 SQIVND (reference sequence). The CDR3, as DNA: TGTGCCAGTAGTGTCAGGACGGGAAGACAAGAAAAACTGTTTTTT. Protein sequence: CASSVRTGRQEKLFF.

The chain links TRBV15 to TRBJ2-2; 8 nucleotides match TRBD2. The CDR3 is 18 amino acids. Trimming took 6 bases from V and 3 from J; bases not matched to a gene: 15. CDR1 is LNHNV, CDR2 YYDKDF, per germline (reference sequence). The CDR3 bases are TGTGCCACCAGGGTCGGGGGGGCAGTTACGCAGGACACCGGGGAGCTGTTTTTT. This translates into CATRVGGAVTQDTGELFF.

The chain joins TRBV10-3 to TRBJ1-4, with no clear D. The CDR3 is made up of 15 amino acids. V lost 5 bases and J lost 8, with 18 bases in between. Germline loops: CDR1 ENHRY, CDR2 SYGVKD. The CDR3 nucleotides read TGTGCCATCAGTCAGACGGGTTCGGACCAAGAAAAACTGTTTTTT. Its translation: CAISQTGSDQEKLFF.

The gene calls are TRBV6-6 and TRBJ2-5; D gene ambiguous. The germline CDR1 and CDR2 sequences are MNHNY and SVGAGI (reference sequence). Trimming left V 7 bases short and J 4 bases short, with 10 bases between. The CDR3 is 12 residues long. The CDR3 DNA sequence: TGTGCCAGCAAACCGGTTGCAGAGACCCAGTACTTC. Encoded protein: CASKPVAETQYF.

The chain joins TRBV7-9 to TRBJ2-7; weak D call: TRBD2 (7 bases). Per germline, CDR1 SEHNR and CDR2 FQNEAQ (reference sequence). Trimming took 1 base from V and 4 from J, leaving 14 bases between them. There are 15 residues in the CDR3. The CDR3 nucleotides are TGTGCCAGCAGCTTAGAGGGGAGGGGGAAGTACGAGCAGTACTTC. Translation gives CASSLEGRGKYEQYF.

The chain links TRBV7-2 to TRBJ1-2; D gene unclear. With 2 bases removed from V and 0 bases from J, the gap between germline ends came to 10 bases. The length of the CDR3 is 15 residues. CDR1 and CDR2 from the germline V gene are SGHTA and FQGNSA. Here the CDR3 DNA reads TGTGCCAGCAGCTTACCCGGGAGGCCTAACTATGGCTACACCTTC. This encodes CASSLPGRPNYGYTF.

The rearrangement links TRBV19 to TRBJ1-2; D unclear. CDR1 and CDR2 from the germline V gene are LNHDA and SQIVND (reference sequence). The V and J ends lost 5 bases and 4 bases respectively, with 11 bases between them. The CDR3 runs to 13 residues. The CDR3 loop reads CASSSPGSYGYTF. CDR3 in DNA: TGTGCCAGTAGTTCCCCCGGGTCCTATGGCTACACCTTC.

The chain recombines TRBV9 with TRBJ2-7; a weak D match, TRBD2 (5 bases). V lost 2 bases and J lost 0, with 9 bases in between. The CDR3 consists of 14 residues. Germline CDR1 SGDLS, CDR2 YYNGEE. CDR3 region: CASSVSGNSYEQYF. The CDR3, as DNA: TGTGCCAGCAGCGTGAGCGGTAACTCCTACGAGCAGTACTTC.

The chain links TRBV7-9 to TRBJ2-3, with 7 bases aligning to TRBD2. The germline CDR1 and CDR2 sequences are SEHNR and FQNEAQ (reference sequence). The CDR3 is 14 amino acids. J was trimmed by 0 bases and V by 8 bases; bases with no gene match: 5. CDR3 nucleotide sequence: TGTGCCAGCCCAGATAGCGGGAGCACAGATACGCAGTATTTT. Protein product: CASPDSGSTDTQYF.

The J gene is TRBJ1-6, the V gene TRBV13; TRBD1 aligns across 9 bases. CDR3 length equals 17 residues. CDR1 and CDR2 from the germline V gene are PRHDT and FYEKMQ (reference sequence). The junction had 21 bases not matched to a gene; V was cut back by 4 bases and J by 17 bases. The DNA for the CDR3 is TGTGCCAGCAGCTCCGATCGGAGAACAGGGGACAGGGCTTTTGTCCACTTT. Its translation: CASSSDRRTGDRAFVHF.

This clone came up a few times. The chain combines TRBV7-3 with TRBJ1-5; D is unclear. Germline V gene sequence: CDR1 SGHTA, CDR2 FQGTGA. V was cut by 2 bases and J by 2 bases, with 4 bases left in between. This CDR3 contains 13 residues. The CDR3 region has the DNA TGTGCCAGCAGCTTACAAGGCAATCAGCCCCAGCATTTT. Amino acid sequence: CASSLQGNQPQHF. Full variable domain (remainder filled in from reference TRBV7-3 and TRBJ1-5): GAGVSQTPSNKVTEKGKYVELRCDPISGHTALYWYRQSLGQGPEFLIYFQGTGAADDSGLPNDRFFAVRPEGSVSTLKIQRTERGDSAVYLCASSLQGNQPQHFGDGTRLSIL.

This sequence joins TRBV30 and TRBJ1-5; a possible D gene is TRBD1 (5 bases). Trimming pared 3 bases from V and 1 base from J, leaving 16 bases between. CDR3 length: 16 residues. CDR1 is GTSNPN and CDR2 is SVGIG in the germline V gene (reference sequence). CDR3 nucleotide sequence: TGTGCCTGGAGCATCTACTCGGGGGGGAGCAATCAGCCCCAGCATTTT. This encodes CAWSIYSGGSNQPQHF.

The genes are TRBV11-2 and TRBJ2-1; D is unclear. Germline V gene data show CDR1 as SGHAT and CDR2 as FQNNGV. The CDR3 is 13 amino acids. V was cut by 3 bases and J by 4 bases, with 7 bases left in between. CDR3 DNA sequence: TGTGCCAGCAGCTTGGACGTATACAATGAGCAGTTCTTC. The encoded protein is CASSLDVYNEQFF.

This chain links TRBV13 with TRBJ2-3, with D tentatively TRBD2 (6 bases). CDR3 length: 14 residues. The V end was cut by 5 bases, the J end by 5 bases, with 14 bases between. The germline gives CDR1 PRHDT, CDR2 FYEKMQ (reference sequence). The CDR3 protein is CASSPGTGGDTQYF. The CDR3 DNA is TGTGCCAGCAGCCCGGGGACCGGGGGAGATACGCAGTATTTT.

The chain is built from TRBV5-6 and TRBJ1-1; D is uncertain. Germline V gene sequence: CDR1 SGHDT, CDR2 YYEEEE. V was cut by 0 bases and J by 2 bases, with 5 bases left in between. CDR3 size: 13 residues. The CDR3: CASSLVTNTEAFF. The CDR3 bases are TGTGCCAGCAGCTTGGTGACCAACACTGAAGCTTTCTTT.

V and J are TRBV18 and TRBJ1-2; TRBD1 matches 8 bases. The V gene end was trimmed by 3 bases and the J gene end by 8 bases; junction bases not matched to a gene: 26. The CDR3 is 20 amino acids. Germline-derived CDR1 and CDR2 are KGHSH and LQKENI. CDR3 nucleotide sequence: TGTGCCAGCTCACCCCTAAAAGGAGTGGCAGGGGGCCCCCATGGAGGCGGCTACACCTTC. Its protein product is CASSPLKGVAGGPHGGGYTF.

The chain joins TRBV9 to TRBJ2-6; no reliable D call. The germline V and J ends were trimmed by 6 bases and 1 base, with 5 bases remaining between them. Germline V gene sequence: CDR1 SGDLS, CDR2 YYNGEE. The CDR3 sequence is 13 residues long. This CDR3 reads CASTRSGANVLTF. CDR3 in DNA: TGTGCCAGCACGAGGTCTGGGGCCAACGTCCTGACTTTC.